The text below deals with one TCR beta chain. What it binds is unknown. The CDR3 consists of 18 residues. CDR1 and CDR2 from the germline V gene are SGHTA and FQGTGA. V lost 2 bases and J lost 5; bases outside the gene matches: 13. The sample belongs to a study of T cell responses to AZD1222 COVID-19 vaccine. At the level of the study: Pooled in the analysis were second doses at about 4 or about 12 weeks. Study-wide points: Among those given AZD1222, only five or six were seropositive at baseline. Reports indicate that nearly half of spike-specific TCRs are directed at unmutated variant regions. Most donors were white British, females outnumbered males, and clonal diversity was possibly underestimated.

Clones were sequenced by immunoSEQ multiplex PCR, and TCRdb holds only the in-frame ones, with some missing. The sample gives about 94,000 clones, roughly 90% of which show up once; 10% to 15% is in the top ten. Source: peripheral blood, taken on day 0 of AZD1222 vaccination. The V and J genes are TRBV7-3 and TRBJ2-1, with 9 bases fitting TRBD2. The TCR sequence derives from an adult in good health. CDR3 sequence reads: CASSLPGGGAPRDNEQFF. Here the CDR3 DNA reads TGTGCCAGCAGCTTACCGGGCGGGGGGGCCCCAAGGGACAATGAGCAGTTCTTC.